This T cell receptor beta chain stems from a study of siplizumab effects on memory and regulatory T cells (dated by TCRdb to 2018 to 2020). Turning to the overall study: The study examined how the anti-CD2 antibody siplizumab affects alloreactive T-cell subsets in allogeneic mixed lymphocyte reactions built from human PBMCs. General study outcomes and caveats: For roughly 75-95% of proliferating CD4+ or CD8+ clones, no naive or memory phenotype could be assigned. The cumulative frequency of alloreactive sequences that could be traced back to unstimulated CD4+ memory T cells was significantly reduced by siplizumab. Of the alloreactive CD4+ clones that could be mapped, the Treg-derived share averaged almost 70% with siplizumab compared with under 30% in control reactions. Unstimulated naive T cells appeared to be more diverse than memory T cells, and naive cells seemed to make a substantial contribution to the alloresponse. Sequences below about 10^-5 frequency were poorly captured, so only a minor fraction of alloreactive clones could be mapped to unstimulated subsets. Whether proliferating Tregs from siplizumab cultures actually had suppressive function was not functionally confirmed.

Sorted unstimulated T cells, along with proliferating T cells recovered from mixed lymphocyte reactions, underwent TCRbeta CDR3 sequencing. Fresh whole blood from some eleven HLA-typed healthy donors was used to isolate PBMCs. Unstimulated CD4+ non-regulatory T cells were FACS-sorted to map the origin of alloreactive clones. Including cysteine and phenylalanine, the CDR3 has 15 amino acids. CDR3 DNA is the only sequence kept; it has 45 bases, read in frame from the first base. The germline V gene (reference sequence) specifies LNHNV as CDR1 and YYDKDF as CDR2. The V end gives up 6 bases and the J end 8 bases, leaving 9 bases in the junction not matched to a gene. To note about this clone: The specificity of this receptor is unknown. No base quality values were provided; no much bigger clone lies one nucleotide off.

The receptor library was made with the immunoSEQ multiplex PCR assay. Each sample had around 92,000 TCR templates assayed by the deep sequencing platform. Genomic DNA extracted from sorted T cells was used for TCRbeta CDR3 sequencing. Under the source paper's analysis protocol: The R programming language was used for clonal analysis of the TCRbeta CDR3 data. Alloreactive CD4+ and CD8+ clones were defined by comparing unstimulated samples with post-reaction CFSE-low samples. Regulatory or non-regulatory origin was assigned to alloreactive CD4+ clones by matching of sequences to sorted unstimulated Treg and non-Treg repertoires. As stored in TCRdb, this immuneACCESS dataset retains in-frame rearrangements with V and J assigned. A fraction of the clones does not appear; measured against another copy, unresolved V genes explain less than half of the discrepancy, and the remainder lacks a known reason. V, J and clone size reflect that table, while D and trimming were determined from the DNA. For this sample the table gives tens of thousands of clones, of which approximately 93% were detected only once. The top ten clones comprise roughly 0.3% of the sample.

The sample taken for sequencing was non-Treg CD4+ T cells sorted from blood. Interpreted using the paper, the cell subset or site label stands for: FACS-sorted unstimulated CD4+ non-regulatory T cells. This sequence was found in a human donor in good health. The chain links TRBV15 with TRBJ2-2; 10 junctional bases match TRBD1. The DNA reads TGTGCCACCAGGCGACAGGGGGCACAGATTGGGGAGCTGTTTTTT. This translates into CATRRQGAQIGELFF. Reference TRBV15 and TRBJ2-2 proteins supply the regions before and after the CDR3; the full variable domain is: DAMVIQNPRYQVTQFGKPVTLSCSQTLNHNVMYWYQQKSSQAPKLLFHYYDKDFNNEADTPDNFQSRRPNTSFCFLDIRSPGLGDTAMYLCATRRQGAQIGELFFGEGSRLTVL.